This T cell receptor beta chain was recovered during a study of shared clonotypes between healthy human individuals. Genomic DNA of every subset was divided equally among multiple immunoSEQ plates. Generated by immunoSEQ multiplex PCR, the TCRdb table keeps only in-frame clones and is missing some. Seen here are under 1,100,000 clones, under 80% observed once, and the top ten hold approximately 1.5%. CDR3 length: 16 amino acids. J was trimmed by 0 bases and V by 2 bases; bases with no gene match: 5. Germline assignment: CDR1 SGHDT and CDR2 YYEEEE. Only a few counts were recorded for this clone. From CD4+ cells came CD45RA+ naive and CD45RA-negative memory subsets.

Sequencing used memory CD4+ T cells sorted from blood. As to subset: CD45RA-negative fraction. V gene TRBV5-6 combines with J gene TRBJ2-7; 10 nucleotides align to TRBD1. The clonotype was recovered from a man aged 18 to 30 in good health. CDR3 loop: CASSFLGTGVSYEQYF. In nucleotides, the CDR3 is TGTGCCAGCAGCTTTCTGGGGACAGGGGTCTCCTACGAGCAGTACTTC.